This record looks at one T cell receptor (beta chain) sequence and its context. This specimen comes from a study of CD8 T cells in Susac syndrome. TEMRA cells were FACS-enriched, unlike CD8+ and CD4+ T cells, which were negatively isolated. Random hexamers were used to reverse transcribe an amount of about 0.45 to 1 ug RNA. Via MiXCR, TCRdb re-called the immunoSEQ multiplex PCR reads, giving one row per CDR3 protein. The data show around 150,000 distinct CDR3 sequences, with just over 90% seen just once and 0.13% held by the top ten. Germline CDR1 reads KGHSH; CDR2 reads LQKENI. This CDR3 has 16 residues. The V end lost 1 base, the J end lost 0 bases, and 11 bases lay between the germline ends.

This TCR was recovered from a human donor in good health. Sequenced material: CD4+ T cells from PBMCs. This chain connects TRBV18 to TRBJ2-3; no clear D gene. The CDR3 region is CASSPLLLTSTDTQYF. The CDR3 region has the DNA TGTGCCAGCTCACCACTCCTACTCACAAGCACAGATACGCAGTATTTT.